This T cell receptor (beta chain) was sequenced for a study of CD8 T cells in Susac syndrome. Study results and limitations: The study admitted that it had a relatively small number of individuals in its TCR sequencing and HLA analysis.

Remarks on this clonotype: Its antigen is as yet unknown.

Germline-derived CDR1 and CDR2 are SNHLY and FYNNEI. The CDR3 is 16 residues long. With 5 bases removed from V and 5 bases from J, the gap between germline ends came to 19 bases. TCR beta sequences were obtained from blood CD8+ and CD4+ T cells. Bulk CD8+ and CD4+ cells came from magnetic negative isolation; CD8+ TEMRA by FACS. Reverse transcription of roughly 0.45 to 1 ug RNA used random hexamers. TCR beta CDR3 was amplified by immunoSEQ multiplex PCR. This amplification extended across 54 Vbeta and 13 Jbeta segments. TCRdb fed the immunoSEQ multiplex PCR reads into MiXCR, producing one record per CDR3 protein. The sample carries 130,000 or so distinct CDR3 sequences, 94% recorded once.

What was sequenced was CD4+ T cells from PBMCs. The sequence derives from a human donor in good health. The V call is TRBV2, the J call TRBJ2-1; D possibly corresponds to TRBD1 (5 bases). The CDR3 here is CASSPLGASNNNEQFF. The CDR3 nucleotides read TGTGCCAGCAGTCCCCTAGGGGCCAGCAACAACAATGAGCAGTTCTTC.